This TCR beta chain stems from a study of blood T cell repertoires in COVID-19. On the study more broadly: COVID-19 samples from acute and convalescent phases originated in the United States, Italy and Spain. Sources were T cells, B-cell-depleted T cells, or PBMCs; the material itself was cDNA or gDNA.

Trimming removed 6 bases at V and 2 bases at J, with 16 bases between. The CDR3 extends over 15 amino acids. The table lists this clone with a few counts. How the authors handled the data: By means of reference gene primer amplification, nucleated cell counts were estimated. Assay used: immunoSEQ multiplex PCR; TCRdb lists only in-frame clones, some missing. The D gene and trimming were derived from the DNA, and the V and J assignments and clone size from that table. Among about 170,000 clones, approximately 82% were seen once, and the ten largest hold approximately 21%. The chain has TRBV6-7 and TRBJ2-5, with D possibly matching TRBD1 (6 bases). TRBV6-7 is assigned to the ORF class and has an uncertain function. The sample comprised peripheral blood. This sequence originates from a woman aged 80 or older with acute or convalescent COVID-19. The CDR3 bases are TGTGCCAGCAGAATACAGGGAGATGGGCAAGAGACCCAGTACTTC. Translating gives CASRIQGDGQETQYF.